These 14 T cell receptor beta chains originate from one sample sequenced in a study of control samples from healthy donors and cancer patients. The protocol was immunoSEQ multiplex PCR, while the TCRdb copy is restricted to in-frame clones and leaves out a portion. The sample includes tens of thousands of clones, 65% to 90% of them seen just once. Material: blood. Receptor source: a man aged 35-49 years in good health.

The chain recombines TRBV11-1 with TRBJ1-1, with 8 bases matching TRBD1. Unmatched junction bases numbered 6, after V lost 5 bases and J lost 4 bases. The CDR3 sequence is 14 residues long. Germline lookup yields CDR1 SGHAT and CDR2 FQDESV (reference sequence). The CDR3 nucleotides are TGTGCCAGCAGCCCGGTACAGGGGGTCACTGAAGCTTTCTTT. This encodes CASSPVQGVTEAFF.

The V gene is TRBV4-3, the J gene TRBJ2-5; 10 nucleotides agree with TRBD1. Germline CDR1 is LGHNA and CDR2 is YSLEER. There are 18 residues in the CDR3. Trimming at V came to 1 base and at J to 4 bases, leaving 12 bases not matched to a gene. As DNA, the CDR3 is TGCGCCAGCAGCCAAGGCCTATCCCGACAGGGGGCGGGAGAGACCCAGTACTTC. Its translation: CASSQGLSRQGAGETQYF.

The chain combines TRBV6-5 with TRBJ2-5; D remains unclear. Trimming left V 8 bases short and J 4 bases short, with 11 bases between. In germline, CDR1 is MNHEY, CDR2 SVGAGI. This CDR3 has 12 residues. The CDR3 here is CASVSSSETQYF. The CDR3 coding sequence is TGTGCCAGCGTTTCTTCTTCAGAGACCCAGTACTTC.

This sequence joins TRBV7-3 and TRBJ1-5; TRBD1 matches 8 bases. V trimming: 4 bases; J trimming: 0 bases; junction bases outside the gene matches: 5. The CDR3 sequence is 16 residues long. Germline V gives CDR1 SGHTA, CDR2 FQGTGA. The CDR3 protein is CASSWRDRNSNQPQHF. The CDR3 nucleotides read TGTGCCAGCAGCTGGAGGGACAGGAATAGCAATCAGCCCCAGCATTTT.

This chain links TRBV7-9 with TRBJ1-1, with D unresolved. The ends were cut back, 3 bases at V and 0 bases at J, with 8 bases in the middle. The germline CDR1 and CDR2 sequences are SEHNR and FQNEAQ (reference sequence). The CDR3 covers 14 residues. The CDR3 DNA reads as TGTGCCAGCAGCTTTGGACCTTTGAACACTGAAGCTTTCTTT. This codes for CASSFGPLNTEAFF.

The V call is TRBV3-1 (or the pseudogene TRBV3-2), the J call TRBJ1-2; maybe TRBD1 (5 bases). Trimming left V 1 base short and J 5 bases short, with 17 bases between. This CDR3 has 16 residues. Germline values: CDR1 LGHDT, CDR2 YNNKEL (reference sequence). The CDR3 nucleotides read TGTGCCAGCAGCCAAGTGGGGACCGTCGTTTGGTATGGCTACACCTTC. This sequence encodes CASSQVGTVVWYGYTF.

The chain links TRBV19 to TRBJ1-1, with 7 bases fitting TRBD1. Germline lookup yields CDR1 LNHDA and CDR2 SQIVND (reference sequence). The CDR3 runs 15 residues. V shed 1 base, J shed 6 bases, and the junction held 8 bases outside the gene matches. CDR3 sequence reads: CASSIGEQGWPEAFF. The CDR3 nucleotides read TGTGCCAGTAGTATAGGGGAACAGGGGTGGCCTGAAGCTTTCTTT.

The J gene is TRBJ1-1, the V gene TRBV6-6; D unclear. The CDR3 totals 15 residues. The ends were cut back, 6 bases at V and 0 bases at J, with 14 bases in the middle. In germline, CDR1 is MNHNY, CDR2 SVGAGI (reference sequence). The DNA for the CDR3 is TGTGCCAGCAGAGATTCCACACGAATGAACACTGAAGCTTTCTTT. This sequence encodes CASRDSTRMNTEAFF.

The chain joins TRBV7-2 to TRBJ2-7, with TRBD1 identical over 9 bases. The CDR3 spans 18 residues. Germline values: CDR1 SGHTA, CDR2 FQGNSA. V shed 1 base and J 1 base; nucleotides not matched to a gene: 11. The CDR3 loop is CASSLVSWGTGLSYEQYF. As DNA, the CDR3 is TGTGCCAGCAGCTTAGTATCTTGGGGGACAGGGTTATCCTACGAGCAGTACTTC.

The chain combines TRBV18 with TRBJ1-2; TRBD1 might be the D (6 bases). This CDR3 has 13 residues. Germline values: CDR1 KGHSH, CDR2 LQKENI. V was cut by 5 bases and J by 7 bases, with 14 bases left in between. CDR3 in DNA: TGTGCCAGCTCAAATGGAGGGGGAACTGGCTACACCTTC. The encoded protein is CASSNGGGTGYTF.

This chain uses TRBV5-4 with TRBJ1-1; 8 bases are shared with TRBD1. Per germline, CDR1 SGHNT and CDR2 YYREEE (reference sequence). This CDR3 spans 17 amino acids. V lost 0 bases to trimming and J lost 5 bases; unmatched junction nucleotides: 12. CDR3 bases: TGTGCCAGCAGCTTGGGCAGACAGGGGCAAGTAGTGACTGAAGCTTTCTTT. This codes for CASSLGRQGQVVTEAFF.

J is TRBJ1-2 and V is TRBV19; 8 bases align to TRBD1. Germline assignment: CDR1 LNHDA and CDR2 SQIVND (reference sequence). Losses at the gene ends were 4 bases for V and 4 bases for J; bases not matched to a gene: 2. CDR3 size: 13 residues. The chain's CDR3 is CASSTGQGYGYTF. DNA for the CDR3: TGTGCCAGTAGTACTGGACAGGGCTATGGCTACACCTTC.

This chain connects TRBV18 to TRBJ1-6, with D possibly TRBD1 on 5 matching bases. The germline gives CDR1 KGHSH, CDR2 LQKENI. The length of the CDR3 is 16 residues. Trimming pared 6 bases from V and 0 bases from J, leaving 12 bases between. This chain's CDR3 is CASSINQGSYNSPLHF. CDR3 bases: TGTGCCAGCTCCATTAACCAGGGCTCCTATAATTCACCCCTCCACTTT.

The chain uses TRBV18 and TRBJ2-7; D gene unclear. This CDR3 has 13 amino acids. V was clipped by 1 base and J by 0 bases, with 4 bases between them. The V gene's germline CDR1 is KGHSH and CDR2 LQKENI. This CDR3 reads CASSPLGSYEQYF. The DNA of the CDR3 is TGTGCCAGCTCACCACTGGGCTCCTACGAGCAGTACTTC. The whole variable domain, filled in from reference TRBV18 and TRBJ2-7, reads NAGVMQNPRHLVRRRGQEARLRCSPMKGHSHVYWYRQLPEEGLKFMVYLQKENIIDESGMPKERFSAEFPKEGPSILRIQQVVRGDSAAYFCASSPLGSYEQYFGPGTRLTVT.